The rows below give T cell receptor beta chains drawn from one sample of a study of T cell changes during pregnancy in multiple sclerosis. The assay was immunoSEQ multiplex PCR, and TCRdb's table has in-frame clones only and misses some. This sample carries around 65,000 clones, about 90% of them seen once, and the ten largest clones take 1.3% to 1.5%. This material consisted of peripheral blood, taken in the third trimester of pregnancy. All receptors derive from a female donor in good health, enrolled as a control in a pregnancy study. Both conserved end residues are part of each CDR3. A D gene is named only where the DNA matches it firmly. Clone size is given for some rows only: seen once, a few or many times, or a class if the clone is expanded.

d_call	clone_size	v_call	j_call	cdr3_aa	cdr3_nt
TRBD1	-	TRBV7-2	TRBJ1-6	CASSPGTGNNSPLHF	TGTGCCAGCAGCCCCGGGACAGGGAATAATTCACCCCTCCACTTT
TRBD1	-	TRBV13	TRBJ1-1	CASRKGAGVAFF	TGTGCCAGCAGAAAGGGGGCAGGGGTAGCTTTCTTT
TRBD2	-	TRBV19	TRBJ2-1	CATLSGGAGNEQFF	TGTGCCACCCTTAGCGGGGGGGCCGGTAATGAGCAGTTCTTC
TRBD1	-	TRBV28	TRBJ2-7	CASSLQDRVSYEQYF	TGTGCCAGCAGTTTACAGGACAGGGTCTCCTACGAGCAGTACTTC
-	-	TRBV14	TRBJ2-1	CASSQDRDKYNEQFF	TGTGCCAGCAGCCAAGATAGAGACAAATACAATGAGCAGTTCTTC
TRBD1	-	TRBV4-1	TRBJ2-2	CASSQDGDRGITGELFF	TGCGCCAGCAGCCAAGATGGGGACAGGGGGATCACCGGGGAGCTGTTTTTT
-	-	TRBV7-2	TRBJ2-6	CASSRREAGANVLTF	TGTGCCAGCAGCCGCAGGGAGGCGGGGGCCAACGTCCTGACTTTC
-	-	TRBV28	TRBJ1-5	CASSFPSSNQPQHF	TGTGCCAGCAGTTTTCCATCTAGCAATCAGCCCCAGCATTTT
-	once	TRBV7-9	TRBJ1-3	CASSSNRDSGNTIYF	TGTGCCAGCAGCTCCAACCGGGACTCTGGAAACACCATATATTTT
TRBD1	-	TRBV19	TRBJ1-2	CASSSTGINKNGYTF	TGTGCCAGTAGTTCGACAGGGATCAATAAGAATGGCTACACCTTC
-	-	TRBV5-6	TRBJ2-3	CASSPGPASGDTQYF	TGTGCCAGCAGCCCAGGACCGGCGAGCGGGGATACGCAGTATTTT
-	-	TRBV30	TRBJ2-5	CAWSYETQYF	TGTGCCTGGAGTTATGAGACCCAGTACTTC
-	-	TRBV5-1	TRBJ2-3	CASSLAGGRDTQYF	TGCGCCAGCAGCTTGGCTGGCGGTAGGGATACGCAGTATTTT
-	-	TRBV28	TRBJ1-3	CASRTGSPGNTIYF	TGTGCCAGCAGAACAGGGTCCCCTGGAAACACCATATATTTT
-	-	TRBV7-2	TRBJ1-1	CASSEEGLGTEAFF	TGTGCCAGCAGCGAGGAGGGGTTGGGCACTGAAGCTTTCTTT
TRBD1	-	TRBV6-6	TRBJ2-5	CASTERRGPETQYF	TGTGCCAGCACCGAGAGAAGGGGGCCAGAGACCCAGTACTTC
-	-	TRBV6-1	TRBJ1-2	CASSEARGSPGKGYTF	TGTGCCAGCAGTGAAGCGCGGGGCAGTCCGGGTAAGGGCTACACCTTC
-	-	TRBV7-3	TRBJ2-7	CASSSPGLEQYF	TGTGCCAGCAGCTCCCCAGGGCTCGAGCAGTACTTC
-	-	TRBV7-2	TRBJ1-6	CASSPPDRNNSPLHF	TGTGCCAGCAGCCCCCCCGACAGAAATAATTCACCCCTCCACTTT
TRBD2	once	TRBV7-9	TRBJ2-5	CASSLARASGAFETQYF	TGTGCCAGCAGCTTAGCCCGTGCTAGCGGGGCATTTGAGACCCAGTACTTC
TRBD1	-	TRBV9	TRBJ2-3	CASSGDSYTDTQYF	TGTGCCAGCAGCGGGGACAGCTACACAGATACGCAGTATTTT
-	-	TRBV10-3	TRBJ2-3	CAISGQAYTQYF	TGTGCCATCAGTGGGCAGGCGTATACGCAGTATTTT